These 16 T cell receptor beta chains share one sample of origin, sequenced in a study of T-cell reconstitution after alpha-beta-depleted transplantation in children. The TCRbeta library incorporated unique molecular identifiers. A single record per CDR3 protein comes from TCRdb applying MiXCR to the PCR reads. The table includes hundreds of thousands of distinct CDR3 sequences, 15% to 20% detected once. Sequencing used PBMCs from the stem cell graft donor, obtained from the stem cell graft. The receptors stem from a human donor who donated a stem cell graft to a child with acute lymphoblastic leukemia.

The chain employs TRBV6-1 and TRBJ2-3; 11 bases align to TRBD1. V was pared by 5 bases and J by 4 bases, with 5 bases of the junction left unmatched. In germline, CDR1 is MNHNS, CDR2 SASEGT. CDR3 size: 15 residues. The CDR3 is CASSPRTGGADTQYF. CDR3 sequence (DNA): TGTGCCAGCAGTCCCAGGACAGGGGGCGCAGATACGCAGTATTTT.

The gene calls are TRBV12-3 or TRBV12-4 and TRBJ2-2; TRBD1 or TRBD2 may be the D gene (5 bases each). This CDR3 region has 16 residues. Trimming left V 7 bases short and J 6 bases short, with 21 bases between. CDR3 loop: CASTWLGPMVAGELFF. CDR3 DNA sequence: TGTGCCAGCACCTGGCTGGGACCCATGGTGGCCGGGGAGCTGTTTTTT.

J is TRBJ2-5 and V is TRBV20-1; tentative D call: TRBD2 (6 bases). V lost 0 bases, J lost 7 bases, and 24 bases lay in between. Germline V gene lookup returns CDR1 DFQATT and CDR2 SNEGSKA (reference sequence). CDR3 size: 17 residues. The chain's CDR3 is CSARDRLTAFGAGTQYF. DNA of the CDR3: TGCAGTGCTAGAGATAGATTAACCGCGTTCGGAGCGGGGACCCAGTACTTC.

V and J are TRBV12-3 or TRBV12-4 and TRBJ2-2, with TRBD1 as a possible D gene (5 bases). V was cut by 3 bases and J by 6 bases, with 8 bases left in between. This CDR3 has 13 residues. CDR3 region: CASSFVTAGELFF. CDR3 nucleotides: TGTGCCAGCAGTTTTGTGACAGCCGGGGAGCTGTTTTTT.

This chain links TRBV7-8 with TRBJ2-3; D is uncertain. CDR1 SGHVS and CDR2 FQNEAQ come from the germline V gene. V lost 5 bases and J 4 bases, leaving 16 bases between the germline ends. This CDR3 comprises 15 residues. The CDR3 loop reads CASSLGSYPPDTQYF. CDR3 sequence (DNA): TGTGCCAGCAGCCTTGGCAGCTACCCCCCAGATACGCAGTATTTT.

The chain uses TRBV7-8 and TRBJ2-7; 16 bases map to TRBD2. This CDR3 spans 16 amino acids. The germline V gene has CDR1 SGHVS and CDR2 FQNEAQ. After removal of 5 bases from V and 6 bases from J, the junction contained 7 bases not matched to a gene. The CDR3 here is CASSTGTSGRAREQYF. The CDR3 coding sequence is TGTGCCAGCAGCACGGGGACTAGCGGGAGGGCTCGCGAGCAGTACTTC. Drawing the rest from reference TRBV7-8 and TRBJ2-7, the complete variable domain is GAGVSQSPRYKVAKRGQDVALRCDPISGHVSLFWYQQALGQGPEFLTYFQNEAQLDKSGLPSDRFFAERPEGSVSTLKIQRTQQEDSAVYLCASSTGTSGRAREQYFGPGTRLTVT.

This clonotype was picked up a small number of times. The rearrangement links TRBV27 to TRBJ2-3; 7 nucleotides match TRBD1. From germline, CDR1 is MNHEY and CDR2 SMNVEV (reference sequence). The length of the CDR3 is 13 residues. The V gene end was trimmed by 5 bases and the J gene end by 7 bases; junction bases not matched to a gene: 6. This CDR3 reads CASSRQGSYTQYF. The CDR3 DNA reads TGTGCCAGCAGTAGACAGGGCAGCTATACGCAGTATTTT.

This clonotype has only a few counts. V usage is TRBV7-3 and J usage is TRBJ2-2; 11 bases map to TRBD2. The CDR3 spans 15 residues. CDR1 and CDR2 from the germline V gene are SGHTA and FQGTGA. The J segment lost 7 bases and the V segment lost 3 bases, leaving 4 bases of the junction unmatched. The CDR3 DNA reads TGTGCCAGCAGCTTTGTAGCGGGAGGGGTCGGGGAGCTGTTTTTT. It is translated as CASSFVAGGVGELFF.

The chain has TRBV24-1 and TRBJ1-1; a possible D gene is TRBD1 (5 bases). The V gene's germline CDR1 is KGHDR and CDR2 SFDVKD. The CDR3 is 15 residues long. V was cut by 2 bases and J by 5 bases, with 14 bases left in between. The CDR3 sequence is CATSDSRGPRTEAFF. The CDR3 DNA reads TGTGCCACCAGTGATTCGCGGGGACCTCGGACTGAAGCTTTCTTT.

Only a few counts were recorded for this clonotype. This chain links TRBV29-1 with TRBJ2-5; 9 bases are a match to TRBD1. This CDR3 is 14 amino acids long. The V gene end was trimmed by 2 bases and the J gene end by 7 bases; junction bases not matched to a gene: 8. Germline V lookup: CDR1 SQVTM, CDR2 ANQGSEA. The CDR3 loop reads CSVEPGQGTGTQYF. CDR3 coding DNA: TGCAGCGTTGAACCGGGACAGGGAACGGGGACCCAGTACTTC.

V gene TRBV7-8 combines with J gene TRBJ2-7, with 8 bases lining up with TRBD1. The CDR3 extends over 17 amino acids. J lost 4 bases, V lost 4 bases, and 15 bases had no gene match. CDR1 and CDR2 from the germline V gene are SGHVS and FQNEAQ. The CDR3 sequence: CASSSPGYRGDRYEQYF. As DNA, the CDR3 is TGTGCCAGCAGCTCGCCGGGGTATAGGGGGGACAGGTACGAGCAGTACTTC. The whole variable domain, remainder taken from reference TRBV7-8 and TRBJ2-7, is GAGVSQSPRYKVAKRGQDVALRCDPISGHVSLFWYQQALGQGPEFLTYFQNEAQLDKSGLPSDRFFAERPEGSVSTLKIQRTQQEDSAVYLCASSSPGYRGDRYEQYFGPGTRLTVT.

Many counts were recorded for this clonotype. The CDR3 loop reads CASSLGPLYEQYF. DNA of the CDR3: TGTGCCAGCAGTTTGGGACCGCTCTACGAGCAGTACTTC. The chain recombines TRBV27 with TRBJ2-7, with D perhaps given as TRBD1 or TRBD2 (5 bases each). With 3 bases removed from V and 3 bases from J, the gap between germline ends came to 9 bases. In germline, CDR1 is MNHEY, CDR2 SMNVEV (reference sequence). The CDR3 totals 13 residues.

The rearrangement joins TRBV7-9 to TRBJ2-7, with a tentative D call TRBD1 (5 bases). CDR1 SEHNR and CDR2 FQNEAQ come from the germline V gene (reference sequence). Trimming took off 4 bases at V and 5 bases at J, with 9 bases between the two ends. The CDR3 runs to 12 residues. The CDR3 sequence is CASSSQGHEQYF. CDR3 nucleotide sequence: TGTGCCAGCAGCTCTCAGGGTCACGAGCAGTACTTC.

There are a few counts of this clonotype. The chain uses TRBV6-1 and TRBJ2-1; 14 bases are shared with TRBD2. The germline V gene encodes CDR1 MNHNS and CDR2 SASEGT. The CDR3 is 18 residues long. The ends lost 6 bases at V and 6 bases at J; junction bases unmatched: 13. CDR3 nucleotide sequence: TGTGCCAGCAGCCCAGTTGGGACTAGCGGGAGAGCAGGCAATGAGCAGTTCTTC. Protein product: CASSPVGTSGRAGNEQFF.

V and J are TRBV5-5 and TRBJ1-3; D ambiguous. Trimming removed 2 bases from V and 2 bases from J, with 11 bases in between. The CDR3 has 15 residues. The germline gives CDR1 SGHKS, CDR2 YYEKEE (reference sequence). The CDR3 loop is CASSLYPTPGNTIYF. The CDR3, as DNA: TGTGCCAGCAGCTTATACCCTACGCCTGGAAACACCATATATTTT. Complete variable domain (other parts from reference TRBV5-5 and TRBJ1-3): DAGVTQSPTHLIKTRGQQVTLRCSPISGHKSVSWYQQVLGQGPQFIFQYYEKEERGRGNFPDRFSARQFPNYSSELNVNALLLGDSALYLCASSLYPTPGNTIYFGEGSWLTVV.

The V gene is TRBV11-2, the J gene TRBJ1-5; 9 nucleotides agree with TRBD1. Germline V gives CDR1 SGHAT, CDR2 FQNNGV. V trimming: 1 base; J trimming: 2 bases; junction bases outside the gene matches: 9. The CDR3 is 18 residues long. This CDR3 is CASSLGTGGFRRNQPQHF. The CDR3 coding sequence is TGTGCCAGCAGCTTAGGAACAGGGGGCTTTAGACGCAATCAGCCCCAGCATTTT.